Below are 6 T cell receptor beta chains sequenced from a single sample in a study of CD8+CD57+ T cells in acquired aplastic anemia. CD8+CD57+ cell expansion had been shown by flow cytometry in patients chosen for sequencing. The template for TCR beta VDJ and CDR3 sequence profiling was genomic DNA. TCRdb independently ran MiXCR on the reads; one entry per CDR3 protein. Of fewer than 250,000 distinct CDR3 sequences listed, approximately 50% were seen once; the top ten hold approximately 8%. Sequenced material: sorted CD4+, CD8+, or CD8+CD57+ T cells (not recorded which) from PBMCs. All receptors come from a human donor with aplastic anemia.

This clonotype was picked up many times. V gene TRBV4-3 combines with J gene TRBJ2-1; D not certain. The CDR3 runs to 15 residues. V was clipped by 8 bases and J by 0 bases, with 14 bases between them. Germline-derived CDR1 and CDR2 are LGHNA and YSLEER. CDR3 region: CASSPGGPSYNEQFF. The CDR3 DNA follows: TGCGCCAGCTCTCCGGGCGGTCCCTCCTACAATGAGCAGTTCTTC.

The rearrangement joins TRBV7-8 to TRBJ2-7; 11 positions agree with TRBD1. The junction had 8 bases not matched to a gene; V was cut back by 6 bases and J by 4 bases. This CDR3 spans 15 amino acids. Germline lookup yields CDR1 SGHVS and CDR2 FQNEAQ. CDR3 DNA sequence: TGTGCCAGCAGTGTCAGGACAGGGGGCGCTTACGAGCAGTACTTC. Its protein product is CASSVRTGGAYEQYF.

This clonotype has a count of ten or more. This chain links TRBV4-1 with TRBJ1-2; 7 nucleotides agree with TRBD1. Germline trimming cut 4 bases from V and 1 base from J; bases unmatched to any gene: 9. The germline CDR1 and CDR2 sequences are MGHRA and YSYEKL. The CDR3 length is 16 residues. CDR3 region: CASSLYGGQINYGYTF. In DNA, the CDR3 is TGCGCCAGCAGCCTCTATGGGGGACAGATTAACTATGGCTACACCTTC.

This clonotype is labeled as medium-sized. This chain connects TRBV5-5 to TRBJ2-7, with 8 bases that match TRBD1. CDR1 is SGHKS, CDR2 YYEKEE, per germline (reference sequence). The CDR3 extends over 14 amino acids. V lost 3 bases and J lost 6; bases outside the gene matches: 8. The CDR3 is CASSYRQGRFEQYF. The CDR3 region has the DNA TGTGCCAGCAGCTACCGACAGGGGAGGTTCGAGCAGTACTTC.

The chain uses TRBV10-3 and TRBJ2-2; possible D gene TRBD1, 6 bases. Per the germline V gene, CDR1 is ENHRY and CDR2 is SYGVKD. The CDR3 loop spans 15 amino acids. V dropped 6 bases and J dropped 5 bases, with 16 bases sitting between them. The CDR3, as DNA: TGTGCCATCAGGCGTTCAGGGGCAGGTACCGGGGAGCTGTTTTTT. Translating it yields CAIRRSGAGTGELFF.

The V and J genes are TRBV7-9 and TRBJ2-5; the match to TRBD2 covers 10 bases. CDR3 size: 14 residues. V dropped 5 bases and J dropped 5; count of bases not matched to a gene: 5. Per the germline V gene, CDR1 is SEHNR and CDR2 is FQNEAQ (reference sequence). Here the CDR3 reads CASSPLAGRETQYF. The CDR3 DNA is TGTGCCAGCAGCCCACTAGCGGGGAGGGAGACCCAGTACTTC.